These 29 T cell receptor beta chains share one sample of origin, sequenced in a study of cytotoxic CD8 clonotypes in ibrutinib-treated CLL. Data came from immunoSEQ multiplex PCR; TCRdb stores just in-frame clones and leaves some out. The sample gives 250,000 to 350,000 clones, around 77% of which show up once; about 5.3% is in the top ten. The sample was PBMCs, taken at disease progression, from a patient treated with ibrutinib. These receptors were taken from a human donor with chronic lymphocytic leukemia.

The CDR3 loop reads CSVEAGGASYNEQFF. In DNA, the CDR3 is TGCAGCGTGGAGGCGGGAGGGGCCTCGTACAATGAGCAGTTCTTC. This rearrangement joins TRBV29-1 to TRBJ2-1, with 9 bases fitting TRBD2. Losses at the gene ends were 6 bases for V and 4 bases for J; bases not matched to a gene: 10. Germline values: CDR1 SQVTM, CDR2 ANQGSEA. This CDR3 is 15 amino acids long.

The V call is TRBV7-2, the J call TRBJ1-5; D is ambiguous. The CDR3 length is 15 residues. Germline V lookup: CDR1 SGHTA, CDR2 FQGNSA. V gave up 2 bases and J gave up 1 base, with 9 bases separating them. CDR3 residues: CASSLSRGSNQPQHF. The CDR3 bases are TGTGCCAGCAGCTTATCTCGGGGAAGCAATCAGCCCCAGCATTTT.

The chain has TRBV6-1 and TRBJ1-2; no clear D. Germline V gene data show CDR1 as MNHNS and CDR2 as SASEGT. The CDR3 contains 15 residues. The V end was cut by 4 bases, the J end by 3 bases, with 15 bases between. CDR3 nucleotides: TGTGCCAGCAGTGTTTCTATTGGGCCGGACTATGGCTACACCTTC. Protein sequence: CASSVSIGPDYGYTF.

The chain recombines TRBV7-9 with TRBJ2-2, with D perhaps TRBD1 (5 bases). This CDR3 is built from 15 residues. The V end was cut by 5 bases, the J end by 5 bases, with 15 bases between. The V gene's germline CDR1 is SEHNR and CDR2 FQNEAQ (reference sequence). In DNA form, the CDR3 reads TGTGCCAGCAGCCGAAAACAGGTGAAAACCGGGGAGCTGTTTTTT. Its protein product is CASSRKQVKTGELFF.

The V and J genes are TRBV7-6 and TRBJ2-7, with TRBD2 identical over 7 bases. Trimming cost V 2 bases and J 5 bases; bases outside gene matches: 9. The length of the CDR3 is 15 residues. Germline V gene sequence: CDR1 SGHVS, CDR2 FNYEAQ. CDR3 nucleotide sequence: TGTGCCAGCAGCTTACAAGGTATGCTAGCGGACGAGCAGTACTTC. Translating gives CASSLQGMLADEQYF.

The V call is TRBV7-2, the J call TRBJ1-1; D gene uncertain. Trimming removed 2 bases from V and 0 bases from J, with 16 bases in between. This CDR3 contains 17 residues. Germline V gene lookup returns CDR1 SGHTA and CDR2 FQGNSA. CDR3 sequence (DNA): TGTGCCAGCAGCTTACCCATTAAAGGTAGGGTGAACACTGAAGCTTTCTTT. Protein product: CASSLPIKGRVNTEAFF.

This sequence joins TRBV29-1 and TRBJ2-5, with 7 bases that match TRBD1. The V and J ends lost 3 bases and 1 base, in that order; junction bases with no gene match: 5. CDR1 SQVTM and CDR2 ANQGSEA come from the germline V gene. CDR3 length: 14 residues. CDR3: CSVDPDRAQETQYF. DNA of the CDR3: TGCAGCGTTGATCCTGACAGGGCCCAAGAGACCCAGTACTTC.

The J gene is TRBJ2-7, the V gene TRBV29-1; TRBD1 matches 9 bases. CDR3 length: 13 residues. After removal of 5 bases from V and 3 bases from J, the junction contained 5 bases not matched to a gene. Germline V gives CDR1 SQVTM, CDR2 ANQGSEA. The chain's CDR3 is CSVYGTGLYEQYF. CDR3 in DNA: TGCAGCGTTTACGGGACAGGGCTCTACGAGCAGTACTTC.

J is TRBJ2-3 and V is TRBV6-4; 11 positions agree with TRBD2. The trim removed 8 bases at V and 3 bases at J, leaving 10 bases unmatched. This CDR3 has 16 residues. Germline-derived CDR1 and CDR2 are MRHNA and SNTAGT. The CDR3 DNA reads TGTGCCAGCGGCCCCCGACTAGCGGGAAGAACAGATACGCAGTATTTT. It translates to CASGPRLAGRTDTQYF.

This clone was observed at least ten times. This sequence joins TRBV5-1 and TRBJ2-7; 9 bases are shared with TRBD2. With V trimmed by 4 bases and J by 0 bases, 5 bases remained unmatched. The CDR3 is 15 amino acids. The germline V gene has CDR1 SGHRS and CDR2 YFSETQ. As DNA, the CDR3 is TGCGCCAGCAGCCGGGTAGCGGGAGTCTCCTACGAGCAGTACTTC. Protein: CASSRVAGVSYEQYF.

The CDR3 bases are TGTGCCAGTAGTCACGGACAGATCCTTAACTATGGCTACACCTTC. As protein: CASSHGQILNYGYTF. This chain connects TRBV19 to TRBJ1-2; a weak D match, TRBD1 (6 bases). Germline V gene lookup returns CDR1 LNHDA and CDR2 SQIVND (reference sequence). The CDR3 contains 15 residues. V was shortened by 5 bases and J by 1 base, with 14 bases between the two germline ends. The full variable domain, in which reference TRBV19 and TRBJ1-2 provide the parts outside the CDR3, is DGGITQSPKYLFRKEGQNVTLSCEQNLNHDAMYWYRQDPGQGLRLIYYSQIVNDFQKGDIAEGYSVSREKKESFPLTVTSAQKNPTAFYLCASSHGQILNYGYTFGSGTRLTVV.

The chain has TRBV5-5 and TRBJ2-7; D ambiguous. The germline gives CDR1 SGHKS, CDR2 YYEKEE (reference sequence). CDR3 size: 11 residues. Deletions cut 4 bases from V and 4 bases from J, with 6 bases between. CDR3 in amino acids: CASSASYEQYF. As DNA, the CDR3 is TGTGCCAGCAGCGCCTCTTACGAGCAGTACTTC.

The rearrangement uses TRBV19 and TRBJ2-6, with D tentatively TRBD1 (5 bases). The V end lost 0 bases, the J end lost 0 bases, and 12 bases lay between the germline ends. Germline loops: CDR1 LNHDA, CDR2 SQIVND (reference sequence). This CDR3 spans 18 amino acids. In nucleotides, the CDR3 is TGTGCCAGTAGTATAGATGTCCGCAGGGTCTCTGGGGCCAACGTCCTGACTTTC. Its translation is CASSIDVRRVSGANVLTF.

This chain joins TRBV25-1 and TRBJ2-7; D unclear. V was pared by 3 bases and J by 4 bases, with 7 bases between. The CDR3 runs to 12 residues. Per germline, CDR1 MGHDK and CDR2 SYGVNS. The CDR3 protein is CASSDIVYEQYF. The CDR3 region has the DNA TGTGCCAGCAGTGACATTGTATACGAGCAGTACTTC.

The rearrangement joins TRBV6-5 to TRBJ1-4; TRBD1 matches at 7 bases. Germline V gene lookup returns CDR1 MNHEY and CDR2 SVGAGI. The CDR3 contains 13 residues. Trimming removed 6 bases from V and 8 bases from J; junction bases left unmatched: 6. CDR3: CASRPTGTEKLFF. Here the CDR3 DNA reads TGTGCCAGCAGACCGACAGGGACCGAAAAACTGTTTTTT.

The CDR3 sequence: CASSAGLADSYEQYF. CDR3 DNA: TGTGCCAGCAGCGCGGGACTAGCGGACTCCTACGAGCAGTACTTC. The rearrangement uses TRBV9 and TRBJ2-7, with 11 bases fitting TRBD2. This CDR3 has 15 residues. Losses at the gene ends were 3 bases for V and 0 bases for J; bases not matched to a gene: 2. Germline V lookup: CDR1 SGDLS, CDR2 YYNGEE.

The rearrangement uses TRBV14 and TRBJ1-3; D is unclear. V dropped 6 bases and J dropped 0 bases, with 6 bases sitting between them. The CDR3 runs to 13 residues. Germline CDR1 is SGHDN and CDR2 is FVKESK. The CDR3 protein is CASSWSSGNTIYF. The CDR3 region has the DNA TGTGCCAGCAGTTGGAGCTCTGGAAACACCATATATTTT.

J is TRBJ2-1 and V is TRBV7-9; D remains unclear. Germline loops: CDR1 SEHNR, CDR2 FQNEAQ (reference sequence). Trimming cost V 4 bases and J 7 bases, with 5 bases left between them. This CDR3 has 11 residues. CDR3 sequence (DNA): TGTGCCAGCAGCTCTCGGAATGAGCAGTTCTTC. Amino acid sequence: CASSSRNEQFF.

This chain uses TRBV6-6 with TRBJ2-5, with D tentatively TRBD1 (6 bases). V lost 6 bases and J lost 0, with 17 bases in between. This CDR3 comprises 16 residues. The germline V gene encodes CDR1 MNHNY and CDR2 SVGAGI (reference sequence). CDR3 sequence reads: CASSSLDSEYQETQYF. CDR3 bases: TGTGCCAGCAGCTCTCTGGACAGCGAGTACCAAGAGACCCAGTACTTC.

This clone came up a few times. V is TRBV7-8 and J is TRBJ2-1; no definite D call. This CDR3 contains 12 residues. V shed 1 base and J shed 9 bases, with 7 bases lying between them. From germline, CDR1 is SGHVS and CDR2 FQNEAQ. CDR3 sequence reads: CASSLGISEQFF. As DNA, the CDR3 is TGTGCCAGCAGCTTAGGTATAAGTGAGCAGTTCTTC.

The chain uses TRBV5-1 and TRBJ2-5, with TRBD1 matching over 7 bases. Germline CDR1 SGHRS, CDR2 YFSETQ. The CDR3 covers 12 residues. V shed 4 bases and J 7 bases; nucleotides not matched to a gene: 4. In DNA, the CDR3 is TGCGCCAGCAGCACAACAGGGGTGACCCAGTACTTC. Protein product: CASSTTGVTQYF. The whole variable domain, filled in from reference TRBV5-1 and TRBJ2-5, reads KAGVTQTPRYLIKTRGQQVTLSCSPISGHRSVSWYQQTPGQGLQFLFEYFSETQRNKGNFPGRFSGRQFSNSRSEMNVSTLELGDSALYLCASSTTGVTQYFGPGTRLLVL.

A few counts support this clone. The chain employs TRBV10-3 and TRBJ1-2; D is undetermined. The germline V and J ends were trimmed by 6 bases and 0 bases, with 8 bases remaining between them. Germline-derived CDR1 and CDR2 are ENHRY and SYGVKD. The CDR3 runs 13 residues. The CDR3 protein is CAIRAAPNYGYTF. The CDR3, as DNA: TGTGCCATCAGGGCAGCCCCTAACTATGGCTACACCTTC.

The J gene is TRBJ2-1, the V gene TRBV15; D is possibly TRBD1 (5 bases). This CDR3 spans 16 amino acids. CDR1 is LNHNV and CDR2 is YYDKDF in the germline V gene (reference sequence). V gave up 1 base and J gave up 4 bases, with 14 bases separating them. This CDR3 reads CATSRGWQGSYNEQFF. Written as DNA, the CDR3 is TGTGCCACCAGCAGAGGGTGGCAGGGATCTTACAATGAGCAGTTCTTC.

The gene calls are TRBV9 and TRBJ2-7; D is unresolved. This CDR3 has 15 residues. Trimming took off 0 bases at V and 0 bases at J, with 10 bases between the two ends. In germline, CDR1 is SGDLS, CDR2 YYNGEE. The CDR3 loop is CASSVVSASSYEQYF. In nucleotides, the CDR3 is TGTGCCAGCAGCGTAGTGTCAGCAAGCTCCTACGAGCAGTACTTC. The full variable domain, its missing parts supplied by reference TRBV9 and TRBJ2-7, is DSGVTQTPKHLITATGQRVTLRCSPRSGDLSVYWYQQSLDQGLQFLIQYYNGEERAKGNILERFSAQQFPDLHSELNLSSLELGDSALYFCASSVVSASSYEQYFGPGTRLTVT.

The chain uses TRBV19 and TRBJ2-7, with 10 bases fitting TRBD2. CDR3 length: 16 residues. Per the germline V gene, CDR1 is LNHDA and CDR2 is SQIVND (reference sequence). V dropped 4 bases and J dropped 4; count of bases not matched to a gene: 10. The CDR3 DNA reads TGTGCCAGTAGTACCGGTCCTAGCGGGAGCTCATACGAGCAGTACTTC. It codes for CASSTGPSGSSYEQYF.

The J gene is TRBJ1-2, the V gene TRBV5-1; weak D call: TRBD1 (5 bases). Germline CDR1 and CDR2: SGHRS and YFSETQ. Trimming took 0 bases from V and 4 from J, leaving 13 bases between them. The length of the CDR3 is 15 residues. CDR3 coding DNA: TGCGCCAGCAGCTTGGACAGGCCGGGGGGCTATGGCTACACCTTC. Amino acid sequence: CASSLDRPGGYGYTF.

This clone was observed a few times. In nucleotides, the CDR3 is TGCGCCAGCAGCCGGATACAGGGGGCGGGATGGACCGGGGAGCTGTTTTTT. This gives the protein CASSRIQGAGWTGELFF. The chain joins TRBV4-1 to TRBJ2-2; TRBD1 aligns across 9 bases. V shed 4 bases, J shed 5 bases, and the junction held 11 bases outside the gene matches. The CDR3 has 17 residues. Germline-derived CDR1 and CDR2 are MGHRA and YSYEKL.

The CDR3 spells CASTSGDLANEKLFF. The CDR3 nucleotides are TGTGCCAGCACCTCGGGGGATTTAGCTAATGAAAAACTGTTTTTT. The chain couples TRBV27 to TRBJ1-4, with a weak D call TRBD1 (5 bases). In germline, CDR1 is MNHEY, CDR2 SMNVEV (reference sequence). The germline V and J ends were trimmed by 7 bases and 3 bases, with 15 bases remaining between them. The CDR3 length is 15 residues.

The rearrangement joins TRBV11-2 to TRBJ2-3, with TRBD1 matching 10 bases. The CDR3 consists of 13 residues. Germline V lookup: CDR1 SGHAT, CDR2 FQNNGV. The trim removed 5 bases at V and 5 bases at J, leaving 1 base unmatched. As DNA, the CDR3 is TGTGCCAGCAGCAGGGACAGGGGAGATACGCAGTATTTT. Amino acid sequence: CASSRDRGDTQYF.